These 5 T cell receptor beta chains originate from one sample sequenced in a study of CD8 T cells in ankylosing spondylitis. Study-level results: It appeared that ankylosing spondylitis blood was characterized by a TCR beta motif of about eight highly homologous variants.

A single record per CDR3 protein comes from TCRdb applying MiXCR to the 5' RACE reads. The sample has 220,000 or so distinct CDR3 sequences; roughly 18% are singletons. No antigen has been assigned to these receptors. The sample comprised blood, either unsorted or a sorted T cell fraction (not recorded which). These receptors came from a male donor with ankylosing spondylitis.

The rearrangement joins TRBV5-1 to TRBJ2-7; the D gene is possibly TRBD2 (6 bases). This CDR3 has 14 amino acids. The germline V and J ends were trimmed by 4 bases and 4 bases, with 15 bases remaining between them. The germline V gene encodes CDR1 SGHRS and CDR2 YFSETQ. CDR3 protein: CASSTLDGSYEQYF. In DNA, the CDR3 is TGCGCCAGCAGCACATTAGACGGGAGTTACGAGCAGTACTTC.

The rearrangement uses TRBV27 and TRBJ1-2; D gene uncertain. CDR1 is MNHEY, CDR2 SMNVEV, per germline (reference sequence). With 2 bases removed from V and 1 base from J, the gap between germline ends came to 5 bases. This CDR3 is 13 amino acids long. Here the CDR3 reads CASSLGINYGYTF. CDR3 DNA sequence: TGTGCCAGCAGTTTAGGGATTAACTATGGCTACACCTTC.

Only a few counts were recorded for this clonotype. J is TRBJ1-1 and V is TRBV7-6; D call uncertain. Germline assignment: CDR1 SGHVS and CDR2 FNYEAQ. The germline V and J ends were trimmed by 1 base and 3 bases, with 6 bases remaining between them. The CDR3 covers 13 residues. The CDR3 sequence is CASSLGEYTEAFF. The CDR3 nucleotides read TGTGCCAGCAGCTTAGGGGAGTACACTGAAGCTTTCTTT.

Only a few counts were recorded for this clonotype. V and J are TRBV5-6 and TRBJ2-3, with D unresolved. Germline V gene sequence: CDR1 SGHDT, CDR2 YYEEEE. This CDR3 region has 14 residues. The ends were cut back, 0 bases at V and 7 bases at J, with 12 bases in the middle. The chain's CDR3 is CASSLVAAPNTQYF. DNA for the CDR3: TGTGCCAGCAGCTTGGTCGCCGCGCCTAATACGCAGTATTTT.

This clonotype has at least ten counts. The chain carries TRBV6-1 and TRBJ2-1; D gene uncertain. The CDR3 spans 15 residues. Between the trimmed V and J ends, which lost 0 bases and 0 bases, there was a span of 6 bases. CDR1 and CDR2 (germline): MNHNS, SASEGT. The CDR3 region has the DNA TGTGCCAGCAGTGAAGCGGAGAGCTCCTACAATGAGCAGTTCTTC. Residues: CASSEAESSYNEQFF.